This T cell receptor (beta chain) came from a study of T cells in Graves' hyperthyroidism and ophthalmopathy. The J segment lost 5 bases and the V segment lost 2 bases, leaving 9 bases of the junction unmatched. Looked up from germline, CDR1 is DFQATT and CDR2 is SNEGSKA (reference sequence). This CDR3 spans 16 amino acids. The sample holds many counts of this clonotype. The investigators amplified TCR beta CDR3 regions from RNA transcripts. Researchers ran a first-round RT-PCR on the TCR CDR3 using the HTBI primer set. TCRdb called the multiplex PCR reads again in MiXCR, with one record for every CDR3 protein. Of 250,000 to 300,000 distinct CDR3 sequences in the sample, roughly 15% were seen once.

The source material was blood. This TCR came from a woman in her forties or fifties with Graves' hyperthyroidism that later progressed to Graves' ophthalmopathy. The chain links TRBV20-1 to TRBJ2-3, with 11 bases fitting TRBD2. The CDR3 region has the DNA TGCAGTGCTAGACTAGCGGGAGGAGGAGGGGAAGATACGCAGTATTTT. Translated: CSARLAGGGGEDTQYF.